The present entry profiles one T cell receptor beta chain with its context. The sample belongs to a study of blood T cell repertoires in COVID-19. How the authors handled the data: Estimates of nucleated cell counts were drawn from the amplification of reference gene primers. Data came from immunoSEQ multiplex PCR; TCRdb stores just in-frame clones and leaves some out. The DNA was the basis for D and trimming; V, J and clone size are from that table. The sample yields around 150,000 clones, 70% to 85% seen once. The receptor's source is a woman over 75 with acute or convalescent COVID-19. The sequenced material came from peripheral blood.

For the CDR3, the DNA is TGCAGCGTTTCCCCCGGGGTCCGGGAGACCCAGTACTTC. Its translation: CSVSPGVRETQYF. This chain connects TRBV29-1 to TRBJ2-5, with a weak D call TRBD2 (5 bases). Germline V gene lookup returns CDR1 SQVTM and CDR2 ANQGSEA. V lost 5 bases to trimming and J lost 5 bases, with 15 bases between them. The CDR3 loop spans 13 amino acids.